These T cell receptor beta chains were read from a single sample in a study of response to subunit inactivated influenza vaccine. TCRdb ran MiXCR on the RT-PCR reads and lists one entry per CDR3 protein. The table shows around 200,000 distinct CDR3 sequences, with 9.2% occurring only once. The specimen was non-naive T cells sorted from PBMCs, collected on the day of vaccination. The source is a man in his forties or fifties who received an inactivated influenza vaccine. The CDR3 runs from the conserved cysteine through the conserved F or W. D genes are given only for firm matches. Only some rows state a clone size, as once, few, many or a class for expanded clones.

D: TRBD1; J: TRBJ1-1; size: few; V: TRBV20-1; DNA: TGCAGTGCCTGGGCAGGGGGCTACACTGAAGCTTTCTTT; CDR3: CSAWAGGYTEAFF
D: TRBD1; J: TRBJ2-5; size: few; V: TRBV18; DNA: TGTGCCAGCTCACCATTGACAGGGTACCAAGAGACCCAGTACTTC; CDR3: CASSPLTGYQETQYF
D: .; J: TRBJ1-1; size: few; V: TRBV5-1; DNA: TGCGCCAGCAGCGTTAGACCGTGGAACACTGAAGCTTTCTTT; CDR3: CASSVRPWNTEAFF
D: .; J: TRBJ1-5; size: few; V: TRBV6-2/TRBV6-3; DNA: TGTGCCAGCAACCATGGAGGCAATCAGCCCCAGCATTTT; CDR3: CASNHGGNQPQHF
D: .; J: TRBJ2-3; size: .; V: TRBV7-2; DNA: TGTGCCAGCAGCCAAAGCCCCAGACTCCGAGATACGCAGTATTTT; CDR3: CASSQSPRLRDTQYF
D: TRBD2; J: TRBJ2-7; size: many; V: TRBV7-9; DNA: TGTGCCAGCAGCTTAACGACTAGCGTTTCCTACGAGCAGTACTTC; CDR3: CASSLTTSVSYEQYF
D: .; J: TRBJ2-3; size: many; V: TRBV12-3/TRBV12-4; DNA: TGTGCCAGCAGTTTTTTGGGCCCGAGGGCTGACGGCACAGATACGCAGTATTTT; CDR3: CASSFLGPRADGTDTQYF
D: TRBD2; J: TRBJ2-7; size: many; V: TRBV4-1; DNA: TGCGCCAGCAGCCAGGAGACTAGCGGGGGGGTGAAGCAGTACTTC; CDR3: CASSQETSGGVKQYF
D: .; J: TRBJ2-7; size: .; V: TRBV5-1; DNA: TGCGCCAGCAAGAATGAGTACGAGCAGTACTTC; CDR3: CASKNEYEQYF
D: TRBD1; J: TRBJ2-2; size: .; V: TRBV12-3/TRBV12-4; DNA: TGTGCCGTCAGAAGGACAGGGGGCGCCGAAACCGGGGAGCTGTTTTTT; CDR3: CAVRRTGGAETGELFF
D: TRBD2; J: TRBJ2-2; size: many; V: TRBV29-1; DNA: TGCAGCGGGACTAGCGGGGCGAACACCGGGGAGCTGTTTTTT; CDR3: CSGTSGANTGELFF
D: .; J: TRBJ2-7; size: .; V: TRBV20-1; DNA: TGCAGTGCTAGCTCTCAGGCCCGCGGGTCCTACGAGCAGTACTTC; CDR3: CSASSQARGSYEQYF
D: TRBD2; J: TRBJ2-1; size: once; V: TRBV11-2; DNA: TGTGCCAGCAGCTCGCGGGGTAGCGGGAGTAGAATGTACAATGAGCAGTTCTTC; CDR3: CASSSRGSGSRMYNEQFF
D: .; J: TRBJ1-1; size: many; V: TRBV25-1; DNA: TGTGCCAGCAGTGACGCAGGGAGGAACACTGAAGCTTTCTTT; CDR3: CASSDAGRNTEAFF
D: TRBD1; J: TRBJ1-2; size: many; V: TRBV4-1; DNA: TGCGCCAGCAGCCAAGGGACAGGGGGTTATGGCTACACCTTC; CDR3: CASSQGTGGYGYTF
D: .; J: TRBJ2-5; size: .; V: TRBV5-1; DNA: TGCGCCAGCAGCTTGTCCGTGCCCCAAGAGACCCAGTACTTC; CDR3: CASSLSVPQETQYF